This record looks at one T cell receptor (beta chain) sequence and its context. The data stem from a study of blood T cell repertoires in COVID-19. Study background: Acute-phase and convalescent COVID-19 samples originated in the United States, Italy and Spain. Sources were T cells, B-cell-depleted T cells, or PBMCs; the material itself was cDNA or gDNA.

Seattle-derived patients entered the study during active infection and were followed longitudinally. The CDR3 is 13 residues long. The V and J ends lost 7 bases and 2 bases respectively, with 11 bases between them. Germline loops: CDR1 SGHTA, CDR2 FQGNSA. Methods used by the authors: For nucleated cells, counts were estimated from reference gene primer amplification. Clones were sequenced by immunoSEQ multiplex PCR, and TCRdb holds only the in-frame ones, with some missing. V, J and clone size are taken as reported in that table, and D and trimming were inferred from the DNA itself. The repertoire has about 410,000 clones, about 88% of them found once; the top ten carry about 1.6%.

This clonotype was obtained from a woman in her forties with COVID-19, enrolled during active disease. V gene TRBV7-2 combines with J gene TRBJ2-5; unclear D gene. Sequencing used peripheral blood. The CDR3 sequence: CASKIGTQETQYF. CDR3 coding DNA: TGTGCCAGCAAAATTGGTACTCAAGAGACCCAGTACTTC.